This TCR beta chain was documented in a study of T cell responses to AZD1222 COVID-19 vaccine. CDR1 and CDR2 (germline): SGHDT, YYEEEE. Deletions cut 5 bases from V and 4 bases from J, with 12 bases between. CDR3 length equals 13 residues. Data came from immunoSEQ multiplex PCR; TCRdb stores just in-frame clones and leaves some out. The table records over 120,000 clones, about 90% of them present only once. The source material was peripheral blood, sampled on day 0 of AZD1222 vaccination. The sequence came from an adult in good health. The gene calls are TRBV5-6 and TRBJ1-2; D gene uncertain. The CDR3 spells CASRYGEGYGYTF. CDR3 sequence (DNA): TGTGCCAGCAGATATGGCGAGGGCTATGGCTACACCTTC.